The 24 T cell receptor beta chains given below trace back to one sample, sequenced in a study of cytomegalovirus exposure and HLA in healthy donors. 60 Vbeta and 13 Jbeta primers were used in PCR. Method: immunoSEQ multiplex PCR; TCRdb's copy keeps in-frame clones and lacks some. This table holds over 80,000 clones, nearly 80% found once. Sequenced material: PBMCs. The receptor set was obtained from a female donor in good health and CMV-seronegative.

V and J are TRBV28 and TRBJ1-5; TRBD1 aligns across 9 bases. Trimming took 2 bases from V and 0 from J; bases not matched to a gene: 8. The CDR3 is 18 residues long. CDR1 and CDR2 from the germline V gene are MDHEN and SYDVKM. The CDR3 spells CASSLDTGGSYSNQPQHF. CDR3 in DNA: TGTGCCAGCAGTTTAGACACAGGGGGCTCATATAGCAATCAGCCCCAGCATTTT.

The CDR3 DNA sequence: TGTGCCAGCAGCGTAACCCAGGATCGAGAGACCCAGTACTTC. Encoded protein: CASSVTQDRETQYF. V is TRBV9 and J is TRBJ2-5; D gene ambiguous. The length of the CDR3 is 14 residues. Trimming pared 1 base from V and 4 bases from J, leaving 11 bases between. The germline gives CDR1 SGDLS, CDR2 YYNGEE.

The chain couples TRBV5-4 to TRBJ1-1, with D maybe TRBD1 (5 bases). V was cut by 5 bases and J by 0 bases, with 17 bases left in between. The germline gives CDR1 SGHNT, CDR2 YYREEE (reference sequence). This CDR3 has 16 residues. CDR3 coding DNA: TGTGCCAGCAGTCGGGACGGGAGAGAAATGAACACTGAAGCTTTCTTT. It specifies CASSRDGREMNTEAFF.

J is TRBJ1-5 and V is TRBV5-1; no clear D gene. Trimming removed 2 bases at V and 9 bases at J, with 6 bases between. Germline V lookup: CDR1 SGHRS, CDR2 YFSETQ. The CDR3 spans 11 residues. CDR3 sequence reads: CASSLAWPQHF. In DNA, the CDR3 is TGCGCCAGCAGCTTAGCCTGGCCCCAGCATTTT.

The rearrangement uses TRBV28 and TRBJ2-1; 7 bases agree with TRBD1. The length of the CDR3 is 13 residues. Germline trimming cut 5 bases from V and 8 bases from J; bases unmatched to any gene: 6. The germline V gene has CDR1 MDHEN and CDR2 SYDVKM. CDR3 sequence: CASSPPGQYEQFF. The CDR3, as DNA: TGTGCCAGCAGTCCACCGGGACAGTATGAGCAGTTCTTC.

V and J are TRBV5-1 and TRBJ1-2; a possible D gene is TRBD1 (6 bases). The CDR3 runs to 15 residues. The germline V gene has CDR1 SGHRS and CDR2 YFSETQ. Between the trimmed V and J ends, which lost 4 bases and 4 bases, there was a span of 17 bases. The CDR3 loop is CASSPDVGGAYGYTF. CDR3 DNA sequence: TGCGCCAGCAGCCCGGATGTGGGGGGGGCCTATGGCTACACCTTC.

The V and J genes are TRBV18 and TRBJ2-5; D ambiguous. The V end lost 5 bases, the J end lost 2 bases, and 6 bases lay between the germline ends. The CDR3 runs to 12 residues. In germline, CDR1 is KGHSH, CDR2 LQKENI. The CDR3 DNA reads TGTGCCAGCTCATCGAGACAAGAGACCCAGTACTTC. Protein: CASSSRQETQYF.

The chain combines TRBV5-1 with TRBJ2-3, with 7 bases that match TRBD2. V trimming: 4 bases; J trimming: 2 bases; junction bases outside the gene matches: 7. The germline gives CDR1 SGHRS, CDR2 YFSETQ. The length of the CDR3 is 15 residues. As DNA, the CDR3 is TGCGCCAGCAGCGGGAGGGAACCCAACACAGATACGCAGTATTTT. This encodes CASSGREPNTDTQYF.

This chain connects TRBV4-2 to TRBJ1-6; TRBD1 aligns across 7 bases. V gave up 3 bases and J gave up 7 bases; unmatched junction bases: 15. The CDR3 runs 18 residues. Germline V gene sequence: CDR1 LGHNA, CDR2 YNFKEQ. The CDR3 loop reads CASSQEGGLGQPNSPLHF. DNA for the CDR3: TGTGCCAGCAGCCAGGAGGGCGGCTTGGGACAGCCAAATTCACCCCTCCACTTT.

The count of this clone is one. The chain has TRBV11-2 and TRBJ1-5; possible D gene TRBD1, 6 bases. This CDR3 region has 16 residues. Germline lookup yields CDR1 SGHAT and CDR2 FQNNGV. V shed 1 base and J shed 6 bases, with 16 bases lying between them. CDR3 DNA sequence: TGTGCCAGCAGCTTAGGTACGACAGGCGGTAGTCAGCCCCAGCATTTT. Its protein is CASSLGTTGGSQPQHF.

The chain recombines TRBV4-2 with TRBJ2-4; D perhaps matches TRBD1 (6 bases). CDR1 is LGHNA, CDR2 YNFKEQ, per germline. V was cut by 0 bases and J by 8 bases, with 14 bases left in between. This CDR3 region has 15 residues. Here the CDR3 reads CASSQDAGVGDIQYF. CDR3 DNA sequence: TGTGCCAGCAGCCAAGATGCAGGGGTCGGGGACATTCAGTACTTC.

The table lists this clone with a few counts. This chain uses TRBV6-6 with TRBJ1-4, with D perhaps TRBD1 (6 bases). V was clipped by 6 bases and J by 7 bases, with 12 bases between them. Germline CDR1 reads MNHNY; CDR2 reads SVGAGI (reference sequence). The CDR3 spans 13 residues. CDR3 loop: CASRRRDTEKLFF. CDR3 bases: TGTGCCAGCAGGAGACGGGACACTGAAAAACTGTTTTTT.

The chain couples TRBV30 to TRBJ2-2; D is unresolved. V lost 1 base and J 6 bases, leaving 18 bases between the germline ends. The germline V gene has CDR1 GTSNPN and CDR2 SVGIG (reference sequence). The CDR3 is 16 amino acids. Here the CDR3 reads CAWSGAPLATPGELFF. The CDR3 nucleotides read TGTGCCTGGAGTGGAGCGCCCCTTGCGACCCCCGGGGAGCTGTTTTTT.

This clone turned up a few times. The chain employs TRBV18 and TRBJ1-2; D unresolved. Deletions cut 3 bases from V and 8 bases from J, with 13 bases between. Looked up from germline, CDR1 is KGHSH and CDR2 is LQKENI. The length of the CDR3 is 13 residues. The CDR3 DNA reads TGTGCCAGCTCACCCCCCGCGGGCGCAGGCTACACCTTC. Amino acids: CASSPPAGAGYTF. The variable domain in full, with the rest retrieved from reference TRBV18 and TRBJ1-2, is NAGVMQNPRHLVRRRGQEARLRCSPMKGHSHVYWYRQLPEEGLKFMVYLQKENIIDESGMPKERFSAEFPKEGPSILRIQQVVRGDSAAYFCASSPPAGAGYTFGSGTRLTVV.

CDR3 sequence reads: CAISESLTASDQPQHF. The CDR3 bases are TGTGCCATCAGTGAGTCGTTGACAGCCAGCGATCAGCCCCAGCATTTT. This chain connects TRBV10-3 to TRBJ1-5, with D tentatively TRBD1 (5 bases). The CDR3 loop spans 16 amino acids. V was shortened by 0 bases and J by 5 bases, with 14 bases between the two germline ends. CDR1 and CDR2 from the germline V gene are ENHRY and SYGVKD.

The genes are TRBV27 and TRBJ1-5; D gene uncertain. V lost 0 bases to trimming and J lost 7 bases, with 10 bases between them. The germline V gene encodes CDR1 MNHEY and CDR2 SMNVEV (reference sequence). This CDR3 region has 14 residues. CDR3 residues: CASSLSPAQQPQHF. Written as DNA, the CDR3 is TGTGCCAGCAGTTTATCTCCCGCCCAGCAGCCCCAGCATTTT.

Concerning this clone itself: A read error may produce the germline difference seen at one junction end. V gene TRBV18 combines with J gene TRBJ2-5; 9 bases line up with TRBD1. This CDR3 is 15 amino acids long. From germline, CDR1 is KGHSH and CDR2 LQKENI. This CDR3 reads CASSPQGADKETQYF. DNA of the CDR3: TGTGCCAGCTCGCCACAGGGGGCAGATAAAGAGACCCAGTACTTC.

The chain combines TRBV1 with TRBJ2-1; the DNA was not used to check the table's D call, TRBD2. TRBV1 is a pseudogene. CDR3 length: 19 amino acids. CDR3 bases: TGCACCAGCAGCCACGGAAGTGGGGTAAGCGGGAGCTCCTACAATGAGCAGTTCTTC. It yields the protein CTSSHGSGVSGSSYNEQFF.

V and J are TRBV28 and TRBJ1-5; 10 nucleotides line up with TRBD1. Germline-derived CDR1 and CDR2 are MDHEN and SYDVKM. Unmatched junction bases numbered 5, after V lost 4 bases and J lost 5 bases. This CDR3 is 15 amino acids long. CDR3 protein: CASSWEDRGYQPQHF. Here the CDR3 DNA reads TGTGCCAGCAGTTGGGAGGACAGGGGGTATCAGCCCCAGCATTTT.

This chain uses TRBV19 with TRBJ1-5; perhaps TRBD1 as D (5 bases). This CDR3 is 15 amino acids long. Trimming pared 4 bases from V and 1 base from J, leaving 11 bases between. Per germline, CDR1 LNHDA and CDR2 SQIVND (reference sequence). The CDR3 nucleotides read TGTGCCAGTAGTAGAACAGGATTCAGCAATCAGCCCCAGCATTTT. Translating it yields CASSRTGFSNQPQHF.

The chain links TRBV27 to TRBJ2-5; 7 nucleotides agree with TRBD2. Germline loops: CDR1 MNHEY, CDR2 SMNVEV (reference sequence). The V segment lost 3 bases and the J segment 5 bases; nucleotides outside the gene matches: 6. The CDR3 is made up of 14 amino acids. CDR3 loop: CASSFGLVGETQYF. CDR3 DNA sequence: TGTGCCAGCAGTTTTGGACTAGTTGGGGAGACCCAGTACTTC.

The chain couples TRBV7-9 to TRBJ2-5; D gene uncertain. Trimming removed 1 base at V and 1 base at J, with 7 bases between. This CDR3 has 14 residues. Per the germline V gene, CDR1 is SEHNR and CDR2 is FQNEAQ (reference sequence). The CDR3 sequence: CASSLGAAQETQYF. The CDR3 region has the DNA TGTGCCAGCAGCTTAGGGGCAGCCCAAGAGACCCAGTACTTC.

The rearrangement uses TRBV27 and TRBJ2-7, with 9 bases fitting TRBD1. Germline V gene lookup returns CDR1 MNHEY and CDR2 SMNVEV (reference sequence). V was clipped by 6 bases and J by 4 bases; unmatched bases: 4. CDR3 length: 13 residues. This chain's CDR3 is CASSGGTGYEQYF. The CDR3 bases are TGTGCCAGCAGCGGTGGGACAGGGTACGAGCAGTACTTC.

The chain recombines TRBV9 with TRBJ2-1; weak D call: TRBD2 (6 bases). Germline V gene data show CDR1 as SGDLS and CDR2 as YYNGEE. This CDR3 contains 13 residues. Trimming stripped 4 bases from V and 8 bases from J, with 13 bases between. The chain's CDR3 is CASSRDWGDEQFF. Here the CDR3 DNA reads TGTGCCAGCAGCCGGGACTGGGGGGATGAGCAGTTCTTC.